This T cell receptor (beta chain) was identified during a study of regulatory T cells in long-lasting Graves disease (dated by TCRdb to about 2021). With regard to the full study: To count as having persistent Graves' disease, a patient had to have received antithyroid drug treatment for over 5 years with TSH receptor autoantibodies remaining persistently positive. The study took place in China and was registered as a clinical trial. Persistent Graves' disease patients in the clinical cohort had taken antithyroid drugs for about 10.3 years on average. This study used TCR sequencing and RNA sequencing of peripheral blood to compare persistent Graves' disease patients against newly diagnosed Graves' disease patients. A total of about 33 samples underwent TCR sequencing: some 13 from persistent and roughly 20 from newly diagnosed Graves' disease patients. Paper-wide results and their limitations: The authors acknowledged the small sample size as a limitation that may reduce accuracy. Peripheral blood alone was examined, since thyroid tissue, which constituted the primary lesion, could not be accessed. More public clonotypes were shared among persistent patients (roughly 2,700) than among newly diagnosed patients (roughly 1,000). Sequencing and analysis were restricted to the TCR beta chain. Persistent disease showed preferential use of TRBV28, TRBJ1-2 and TRBJ2-5, whereas newly diagnosed disease favored TRBV20-1 and TRBJ2-1. Compared with newly diagnosed patients, persistent Graves' disease patients had lower TCR Shannon entropy and fewer highly expanded clones, which suggests clonal expansion.

The method behind the library was multiplex PCR. The instrument was an Illumina HiSeq 4000. iRepertoire HTBI primers and Arm-PCR amplification of CDR3 regions were used to construct TCR beta libraries. PCR products were gel purified before sequencing. On the authors' methods: A total of 62 TRBV and some 15 TRBJ segments were identified across samples and were used for gene usage analysis of CDR3 amino acid clonotypes. COPE and FqMerger were used to merge filtered high-quality paired reads into contigs. BLAST was used to align contigs to the IMGT TRBV, TRBD and TRBJ reference genes, and CDR3 was defined following IMGT. Any clonotype with a frequency above 0.1% was classified as a highly expanded clone. Shannon entropy was used to measure repertoire diversity, and the Gini coefficient was used to measure V-J evenness. A clonotype found in more than one individual was treated as public. In TCRdb, the public reads were trimmed at Q25 with fastp and aligned with MiXCR, with productive beta chains retained. CDR3 protein duplicates are merged, each entry listing the most common genes and DNA. None of the V and J calls come from the authors' own analysis; TCRdb made them. The sample data list about 290,000 distinct CDR3 sequences, and 22% of these were observed just once. Just over 55% of the sample is held by the ten biggest clonotypes.

Per the publication, the time point label means: persistent/refractory GD, antithyroid drugs over 5 years with positive TRAb. For both TCR sequencing and RNA sequencing, RNA was extracted from PBMCs using TRIzol. The diagnosis of Graves' disease followed American Thyroid Association guidelines. The patients came from an endocrinology department in Xi'an, China. From each patient, around 9 milliliters of peripheral blood was collected into an EDTA anticoagulant tube. Ficoll Paque Plus density gradient separation was used to isolate PBMCs, and no further T cell sorting was performed. An Agilent 2100 Bioanalyzer and agarose gel were used to check RNA quality, and a NanoDrop 2000 was used to measure RNA concentration. This clonotype occurred a few times. Its recognized antigen is unknown. The input lacks base qualities; no much larger clone sits a single base away. Deletion took 4 bases off V and 2 bases off J, with a span of 9 bases between the germline ends. The CDR3 has 15 amino acids, counting the end cysteine and phenylalanine. The sequence is cut down to CDR3 DNA, 45 bases in frame from base 1. From a lookup of the germline V gene (reference sequence), CDR1 and CDR2 are LNHNV and YYDKDF.

In this chain, TRBV15 is recombined with TRBJ2-6; the D gene cannot be resolved reliably. The material was peripheral blood mononuclear cells (PBMCs), obtained when the disease was refractory, from a patient treated with antithyroid drugs. The TCR sequence derives from a female donor with Graves disease. The CDR3 protein sequence reads: CATSKWGTGANVLTF. The nucleotide sequence reads as follows: TGTGCCACCAGCAAATGGGGAACTGGGGCCAACGTCCTGACTTTC.